This TCR beta chain was obtained from a study of blood T cell repertoires in COVID-19. Study overall: Acute-phase and convalescent COVID-19 samples originated in the United States, Italy and Spain. In each case, the material was cDNA or gDNA derived from T cells, B-cell-depleted T cells, or PBMCs.

The protocol was immunoSEQ multiplex PCR, while the TCRdb copy is restricted to in-frame clones and leaves out a portion. Of roughly 100,000 clones listed, more than 90% are singletons. Seattle-derived patients entered the study during active infection and were followed longitudinally. The V end lost 4 bases, the J end lost 6 bases, and 12 bases lay between the germline ends. The CDR3 extends over 13 amino acids. Germline V gives CDR1 LGHNA, CDR2 YSLEER. The chain is built from TRBV4-3 and TRBJ1-1, with a possible D match to TRBD1 (6 bases). What was sequenced was peripheral blood. The source is a woman aged 50 to 65 with COVID-19, enrolled during active disease. As DNA, the CDR3 is TGCGCCAGCAGCCCACAGGGATACCCTGAAGCTTTCTTT. Amino acids: CASSPQGYPEAFF.